The entry below gives a single T cell receptor (beta chain) sequence along with its context. Its antigen is unknown. No base quality information exists; no much larger clone differs at one position. This specimen comes from a study of blood T cell repertoires in COVID-19 (dated by TCRdb to 2020 to 2021). For context, the study as a whole: Samples covering the acute and convalescent phases of COVID-19 were provided by collaborators in the United States, Italy and Spain. The prospective study material was composed of cDNA or gDNA derived from T cells, B-cell-depleted T cells, or PBMCs. The dataset comprised deeply sampled blood TCRbeta repertoires from subjects exposed to, actively infected with, or recovered from COVID-19. The repertoires were released in a freely available public database meant as a resource for research on the immune response to SARS-CoV-2. Samples came from the ongoing ImmuneRACE study (first 160 participants) plus 1,254 subjects from 6 global collaborators. The sample metadata nearly always contained a de-identified subject ID, COVID-19 status, age in years and sex. Where available, HLA class I and class II types were obtained from metadata supplied by the sample provider rather than from assay-based typing.

Beyond this particular receptor, the publication reports: How much clinical and demographic metadata was included differed by source and by participant, and the metadata was provided uncurated.

TCRbeta CDR3 regions were amplified from genomic DNA by means of the immunoSEQ Assay, a bias-controlled multiplex PCR. In the source study's methods: Within the assay, amplification of reference gene primers was used to estimate how many nucleated cells each sample contained. Sequence reads were collapsed and filtered to measure the absolute abundance of every unique TCRbeta CDR3 rearrangement. For each sample, productive Simpson clonality was calculated as the square root of Simpson's diversity index across productive rearrangements. TCRdb holds this immuneACCESS table with in-frame rearrangements only. Some clones are missing; in checked studies, unresolved V genes explain under half, and the rest has no known cause. From that table come the V and J calls and clone size; the DNA was used to work out D and trimming. The sample data list 55,000 to 70,000 clones, and over 75% of these were observed just once. The ten largest clones capture 11% of the sample.

The CDR3 measures 16 amino acids from cysteine to phenylalanine. Only the CDR3 region is kept as DNA, spanning 48 bases read in frame from base 1. Looking up the germline V gene (reference sequence) yields CDR1 MNHEY and CDR2 SMNVEV. The germline V and J ends show losses of 4 bases and 5 bases respectively, and no gene match explains 12 bases of the junction. Whole blood was collected in K2EDTA tubes by collaborating institutions according to the institutions' own protocols. For TCRbeta analysis, collaborator samples were shipped as frozen whole blood, as isolated PBMCs, or as DNA extracted from either sample type.

The receptor's source is a woman between 18 and 29 years old with acute or convalescent COVID-19. The chain is assembled from TRBV27 and TRBJ2-3; TRBD1 fits 7 bases in the junction. Sequencing input: peripheral blood. The bases are TGTGCCAGCAGTTCTTACGGGGACAGTTTCATAGATACGCAGTATTTT. It codes for CASSSYGDSFIDTQYF.